These 2 T cell receptor beta chains were all obtained from the same sample, sequenced in a study of T cell changes during pregnancy in multiple sclerosis. Profiling relied on immunoSEQ multiplex PCR, and the TCRdb table lists in-frame clones only, not all of them. The data contain about 31,000 clones, over 75% of them singletons. Here the sequenced sample was CD8+ T cells from peripheral blood mononuclear cells, taken in the second trimester of pregnancy. These receptors originate from a female donor with multiple sclerosis, enrolled in a pregnancy study.

V and J are TRBV5-1 and TRBJ2-3; 12 bases agree with TRBD2. The J segment lost 0 bases and the V segment lost 0 bases, leaving 14 bases of the junction unmatched. CDR3 length equals 21 residues. CDR1 and CDR2 from the germline V gene are SGHRS and YFSETQ. The CDR3 reads CASSLDPPASGRALSTDTQYF. The CDR3 DNA sequence: TGCGCCAGCAGCTTGGATCCCCCCGCTAGCGGGAGGGCCCTCAGCACAGATACGCAGTATTTT.

The chain uses TRBV7-9 and TRBJ2-5; TRBD1 might be the D (5 bases). TRBJ2-7 explains the end of the DNA better; the J call may be wrong. CDR1 is SEHNR and CDR2 is FQNEAQ in the germline V gene (reference sequence). The CDR3 totals 13 residues. The DNA for the CDR3 is TGTGCCAGCAGCCCCAGGGCCTCCTACGAGCAGTACTTC. It codes for CASSPRASYEQYF.